One and the same sample provided the 32 T cell receptor beta chains below, sequenced in a study of blood T cell repertoires in COVID-19. Method: immunoSEQ multiplex PCR; TCRdb's copy keeps in-frame clones and lacks some. This sample has 65,000 to 70,000 clones, with 65% to 85% found just once. The sequenced material came from peripheral blood. Receptors were obtained from a woman aged 55-75 years with acute or convalescent COVID-19.

The chain combines TRBV3-1 (or the pseudogene TRBV3-2) with TRBJ2-1; 8 nucleotides align to TRBD2. Germline loops: CDR1 LGHDT, CDR2 YNNKEL (reference sequence). The CDR3 is 15 amino acids. Unmatched junction bases numbered 11, after V lost 4 bases and J lost 9 bases. The CDR3 nucleotides read TGTGCCAGCAGCCCGATCACGGGGGGGCTGGGTGAGCAGTTCTTC. It codes for CASSPITGGLGEQFF.

CDR3 in amino acids: CASSLGGTRVGEQYF. CDR3 sequence (DNA): TGTGCCAGCAGCTTAGGAGGGACCAGAGTTGGCGAGCAGTACTTC. The chain employs TRBV5-5 and TRBJ2-7, with TRBD2 as a possible D gene (6 bases). The germline CDR1 and CDR2 sequences are SGHKS and YYEKEE (reference sequence). Trimming shortened V by 2 bases and J by 6 bases, and 18 bases separated the two germline ends. The length of the CDR3 is 15 residues.

The CDR3 DNA is TGCAGCGCCCGGGACAGGGGGCCTGGCTACACCTTC. Its translation: CSARDRGPGYTF. The rearrangement uses TRBV29-1 and TRBJ1-2; 12 nucleotides match TRBD1. Germline trimming cut 7 bases from V and 7 bases from J; bases unmatched to any gene: 4. CDR1 and CDR2 from the germline V gene are SQVTM and ANQGSEA. This CDR3 is 12 amino acids long.

The CDR3: CASSQEEITWEKLFF. The DNA of the CDR3 is TGCGCCAGCAGCCAAGAAGAGATTACGTGGGAAAAACTGTTTTTT. The chain couples TRBV4-1 to TRBJ1-4; D call uncertain. The CDR3 covers 15 residues. V lost 0 bases and J lost 8, with 13 bases in between. Germline-derived CDR1 and CDR2 are MGHRA and YSYEKL.

V gene TRBV6-5 combines with J gene TRBJ1-6, with no clear D. The germline CDR1 and CDR2 sequences are MNHEY and SVGAGI. V was trimmed by 0 bases and J by 8 bases, leaving 14 bases between them. The CDR3 has 16 amino acids. The CDR3 here is CASSYSTLRSYSPLHF. CDR3 DNA: TGTGCCAGCAGTTACTCGACTCTAAGGTCATATTCACCCCTCCACTTT.

The chain links TRBV6-1 to TRBJ2-6; 14 bases match TRBD2. V lost 4 bases to trimming and J lost 2 bases; unmatched junction nucleotides: 1. In germline, CDR1 is MNHNS, CDR2 SASEGT. The CDR3 spans 17 residues. The CDR3 loop reads CASSGGLAGAGANVLTF. The CDR3, as DNA: TGTGCCAGCAGTGGGGGACTAGCGGGGGCTGGGGCCAACGTCCTGACTTTC.

The rearrangement links TRBV6-5 to TRBJ1-2, with D possibly being TRBD1 (6 bases). The V end was cut by 6 bases, the J end by 4 bases, with 18 bases between. The CDR3 has 15 residues. Germline V gene data show CDR1 as MNHEY and CDR2 as SVGAGI. CDR3 sequence (DNA): TGTGCCAGCAGCATCGGACAGTTCTTCCTCTATGGCTACACCTTC. Amino acid sequence: CASSIGQFFLYGYTF.

A few counts support this clone. This chain uses TRBV2 with TRBJ2-4, with 8 bases fitting TRBD1. CDR3 size: 17 residues. Per germline, CDR1 SNHLY and CDR2 FYNNEI. J lost 0 bases, V lost 6 bases, and 10 bases had no gene match. CDR3 protein: CASRDGTGRLAKNIQYF. CDR3 DNA sequence: TGTGCCAGCAGGGACGGGACAGGAAGGCTAGCCAAAAACATTCAGTACTTC. Together with reference TRBV2 and TRBJ2-4, the CDR3 gives the full variable domain: EPEVTQTPSHQVTQMGQEVILRCVPISNHLYFYWYRQILGQKVEFLVSFYNNEISEKSEIFDDQFSVERPDGSNFTLKIRSTKLEDSAMYFCASRDGTGRLAKNIQYFGAGTRLSVL.

The rearrangement links TRBV5-5 to TRBJ1-1; no clear D. Germline lookup yields CDR1 SGHKS and CDR2 YYEKEE (reference sequence). The CDR3 totals 12 residues. Deletions cut 4 bases from V and 0 bases from J, with 4 bases between. This CDR3 is CASSTVNTEAFF. CDR3 sequence (DNA): TGTGCCAGCAGCACTGTGAACACTGAAGCTTTCTTT.

The chain links TRBV3-1 (or the pseudogene TRBV3-2) to TRBJ2-3; maybe TRBD2 (5 bases). The V and J ends lost 5 bases and 4 bases respectively, with 13 bases between them. The germline V gene encodes CDR1 LGHDT and CDR2 YNNKEL (reference sequence). The CDR3 is 14 amino acids. In DNA, the CDR3 is TGTGCCAGCAGCAAAGTGGTCGGGGCAGATACGCAGTATTTT. It specifies CASSKVVGADTQYF.

The CDR3 loop reads CASSQEGQHYEQYF. CDR3 coding DNA: TGCGCCAGCAGCCAAGAGGGACAGCACTACGAGCAGTACTTC. The chain joins TRBV4-1 to TRBJ2-7, with TRBD1 matching 7 bases. V shed 0 bases, J shed 3 bases, and the junction held 2 bases outside the gene matches. Germline values: CDR1 MGHRA, CDR2 YSYEKL. CDR3 size: 14 residues.

The rearrangement uses TRBV5-4 and TRBJ1-2; a weak D match, TRBD1 (6 bases). Germline V lookup: CDR1 SGHNT, CDR2 YYREEE (reference sequence). Trimming took 0 bases from V and 2 from J, leaving 14 bases between them. CDR3 length: 16 amino acids. The CDR3 DNA sequence: TGTGCCAGCAGCTTGGAAGGGCAGGGGAACAACTATGGCTACACCTTC. Translated: CASSLEGQGNNYGYTF.

V and J are TRBV2 and TRBJ1-1; D is ambiguous. V was pared by 3 bases and J by 8 bases, with 13 bases between. This CDR3 is built from 13 residues. Germline lookup yields CDR1 SNHLY and CDR2 FYNNEI. The CDR3 bases are TGTGCCAGCAGTGATGAATGGGCGTGGGAAGCTTTCTTT. It encodes CASSDEWAWEAFF.

The chain couples TRBV19 to TRBJ2-3; 8 bases fit TRBD2. V shed 7 bases, J shed 2 bases, and the junction held 5 bases outside the gene matches. The germline CDR1 and CDR2 sequences are LNHDA and SQIVND (reference sequence). This CDR3 has 14 amino acids. In DNA form, the CDR3 reads TGTGCCAGTAAACTAGCGGAATCCACAGATACGCAGTATTTT. Its protein product is CASKLAESTDTQYF.

This clone was recorded once. CDR3 bases: TGTGCCAGCAGCCAAGGACAGTATGGCTACACCTTC. This translates into CASSQGQYGYTF. The chain links TRBV3-1 (or the pseudogene TRBV3-2) to TRBJ1-2; D is possibly TRBD1 (5 bases). The CDR3 is 12 amino acids. Germline loops: CDR1 LGHDT, CDR2 YNNKEL (reference sequence). The V gene lost 1 base and the J gene lost 5 bases, with 5 bases spanning the gap.

The chain carries TRBV6-5 and TRBJ2-7, with D possibly TRBD1 on 6 matching bases. The germline V gene encodes CDR1 MNHEY and CDR2 SVGAGI. The CDR3 consists of 15 residues. Trimming left V 10 bases short and J 0 bases short, with 19 bases between. The CDR3 DNA reads TGTGCCACAACGACCGGACAGTTTAGCTCCTACGAGCAGTACTTC. Translating gives CATTTGQFSSYEQYF.

J is TRBJ1-6 and V is TRBV19, with 8 bases lining up with TRBD1. CDR1 is LNHDA, CDR2 SQIVND, per germline (reference sequence). The V segment lost 5 bases and the J segment 8 bases; nucleotides outside the gene matches: 5. CDR3 length equals 14 residues. The CDR3 here is CASSYRGQDSPLHF. The CDR3 DNA sequence: TGTGCCAGTAGTTACAGGGGACAGGATTCACCCCTCCACTTT.

This rearrangement joins TRBV5-1 to TRBJ2-7; 9 bases agree with TRBD1. This CDR3 has 14 residues. V lost 4 bases, J lost 6 bases, and 8 bases stayed unmatched. Germline V CDR1 and CDR2: SGHRS, YFSETQ. In DNA, the CDR3 is TGCGCCAGCAGCAGGGGACAGGGAGAGGCCGAGCAGTACTTC. Protein product: CASSRGQGEAEQYF.

The chain has TRBV7-6 and TRBJ1-3; 7 bases align to TRBD1. This CDR3 is 15 amino acids long. Trimming took 3 bases from V and 4 from J; bases not matched to a gene: 6. Per the germline V gene, CDR1 is SGHVS and CDR2 is FNYEAQ. CDR3 loop: CASSFTGVGGNTIYF. CDR3 coding DNA: TGTGCCAGCAGCTTCACAGGGGTCGGCGGAAACACCATATATTTT.

This clone was counted once. The chain has TRBV4-1 and TRBJ1-4; TRBD1 is a possible D gene (5 bases). The CDR3 consists of 16 residues. Germline CDR1 is MGHRA and CDR2 is YSYEKL. Trimming shortened V by 3 bases and J by 0 bases, and 11 bases separated the two germline ends. The CDR3 protein is CASSHPGQSTNEKLFF. Here the CDR3 DNA reads TGCGCCAGCAGCCACCCAGGGCAGTCAACTAATGAAAAACTGTTTTTT.

The V and J genes are TRBV7-8 and TRBJ1-3; 8 nucleotides line up with TRBD1. Germline V CDR1 and CDR2: SGHVS, FQNEAQ. Unmatched junction bases numbered 16, after V lost 5 bases and J lost 10 bases. The CDR3 covers 16 residues. The CDR3 protein is CASSPGTGRGVKTIYF. CDR3 DNA: TGTGCCAGCAGCCCGGGGACAGGCCGAGGAGTGAAGACCATATATTTT.

This chain connects TRBV2 to TRBJ1-1; D uncertain. Per the germline V gene, CDR1 is SNHLY and CDR2 is FYNNEI. This CDR3 contains 15 residues. With 0 bases removed from V and 1 base from J, the gap between germline ends came to 9 bases. The CDR3, as DNA: TGTGCCAGCAGTGAAGCCAGGAGGCGGAACACTGAAGCTTTCTTT. Protein product: CASSEARRRNTEAFF.

The gene calls are TRBV18 and TRBJ2-1; 11 bases fit TRBD2. CDR3 length: 15 residues. CDR1 and CDR2 from the germline V gene are KGHSH and LQKENI. V lost 1 base to trimming and J lost 8 bases; unmatched junction nucleotides: 4. CDR3 nucleotide sequence: TGTGCCAGCTCACCACTAGCGGGGGGGCCTGATGAGCAGTTCTTC. Translated: CASSPLAGGPDEQFF.

The chain has TRBV5-1 and TRBJ1-6; TRBD1 is a possible D gene (6 bases). V lost 7 bases and J 4 bases, leaving 18 bases between the germline ends. Germline CDR1 and CDR2: SGHRS and YFSETQ. The CDR3 length is 16 residues. The chain's CDR3 is CASSYRELSYNSPLHF. Written as DNA, the CDR3 is TGCGCCAGCTCCTACAGGGAGCTCTCTTATAATTCACCCCTCCACTTT.

Points on this clone: Distinct nucleotide sequences in the sample also encode this CDR3. The chain uses TRBV9 and TRBJ2-1, with 7 positions matching TRBD1. Germline V gene lookup returns CDR1 SGDLS and CDR2 YYNGEE. J gave up 3 bases and V 0 bases, and 3 bases lay outside the gene matches. The CDR3 is made up of 15 amino acids. The CDR3 DNA sequence: TGTGCCAGCAGCGTAGGAGGGGACAGCTACAATGAGCAGTTCTTC. It translates to CASSVGGDSYNEQFF. The whole variable domain, filled in from reference TRBV9 and TRBJ2-1, reads DSGVTQTPKHLITATGQRVTLRCSPRSGDLSVYWYQQSLDQGLQFLIQYYNGEERAKGNILERFSAQQFPDLHSELNLSSLELGDSALYFCASSVGGDSYNEQFFGPGTRLTVL.

The rearrangement links TRBV11-2 to TRBJ2-3, with D possibly TRBD2 on 6 matching bases. The CDR3 is 17 residues long. The V end was cut by 5 bases, the J end by 3 bases, with 21 bases between. Germline lookup yields CDR1 SGHAT and CDR2 FQNNGV. The CDR3 DNA follows: TGTGCCAGCAGCCTCCGTCCCCTAGCGCTGGGGACAGATACGCAGTATTTT. It codes for CASSLRPLALGTDTQYF.

This clone was recorded only once. V is TRBV2 and J is TRBJ2-2; D possibly corresponds to TRBD2 (5 bases). The CDR3 is made up of 15 amino acids. Germline V gene data show CDR1 as SNHLY and CDR2 as FYNNEI. The ends were cut back, 6 bases at V and 6 bases at J, with 17 bases in the middle. CDR3 bases: TGTGCCAGCAGCGAGGAGGCGCCTCCAGCCGGGGAGCTGTTTTTT. It translates to CASSEEAPPAGELFF. Using reference TRBV2 and TRBJ2-2 for the parts outside the CDR3, the full variable domain is EPEVTQTPSHQVTQMGQEVILRCVPISNHLYFYWYRQILGQKVEFLVSFYNNEISEKSEIFDDQFSVERPDGSNFTLKIRSTKLEDSAMYFCASSEEAPPAGELFFGEGSRLTVL.

This sequence joins TRBV6-5 and TRBJ1-5; D not certain. Germline lookup yields CDR1 MNHEY and CDR2 SVGAGI. CDR3 length: 15 amino acids. The germline V and J ends were trimmed by 8 bases and 0 bases, with 14 bases remaining between them. The CDR3 nucleotides are TGTGCCAGCTCTCCGACAACCCATAGCAATCAGCCCCAGCATTTT. Translated: CASSPTTHSNQPQHF.

This clone was recorded once. One junction end disagrees with the germline gene, perhaps due to a read error. The V gene is TRBV6-1, the J gene TRBJ2-1, with 10 bases fitting TRBD2. Germline CDR1 MNHNS, CDR2 SASEGT. The CDR3 has 14 amino acids. The CDR3 here is CASREAGGHNEQFF. The CDR3 nucleotides are TGTGCCAGCAGAGAAGCGGGGGGGCACAATGAGCAGTTCTTC.

In its sample, this clone was seen a few times. This sequence joins TRBV4-1 and TRBJ1-1; 9 bases fit TRBD1. Trimming removed 8 bases from V and 6 bases from J; junction bases left unmatched: 4. The CDR3 spans 12 residues. Germline CDR1 and CDR2: MGHRA and YSYEKL. CDR3 region: CASAQGASEAFF. DNA for the CDR3: TGCGCCAGCGCACAGGGGGCCTCTGAAGCTTTCTTT.

This sequence joins TRBV30 and TRBJ1-5, with D perhaps TRBD1 (5 bases). Trimming removed 2 bases from V and 1 base from J, with 9 bases in between. This CDR3 contains 14 residues. Germline V gene sequence: CDR1 GTSNPN, CDR2 SVGIG (reference sequence). The CDR3 loop reads CAWSSGNSNQPQHF. DNA for the CDR3: TGTGCCTGGAGTTCAGGGAACAGCAATCAGCCCCAGCATTTT.

The chain has TRBV7-2 and TRBJ2-2; 8 bases map to TRBD2. Germline CDR1 SGHTA, CDR2 FQGNSA. Trimming cost V 4 bases and J 1 base; bases outside gene matches: 2. The CDR3 has 15 amino acids. As DNA, the CDR3 is TGTGCCAGCAGCTCGGGACTAGGGAACACCGGGGAGCTGTTTTTT. Translated: CASSSGLGNTGELFF.